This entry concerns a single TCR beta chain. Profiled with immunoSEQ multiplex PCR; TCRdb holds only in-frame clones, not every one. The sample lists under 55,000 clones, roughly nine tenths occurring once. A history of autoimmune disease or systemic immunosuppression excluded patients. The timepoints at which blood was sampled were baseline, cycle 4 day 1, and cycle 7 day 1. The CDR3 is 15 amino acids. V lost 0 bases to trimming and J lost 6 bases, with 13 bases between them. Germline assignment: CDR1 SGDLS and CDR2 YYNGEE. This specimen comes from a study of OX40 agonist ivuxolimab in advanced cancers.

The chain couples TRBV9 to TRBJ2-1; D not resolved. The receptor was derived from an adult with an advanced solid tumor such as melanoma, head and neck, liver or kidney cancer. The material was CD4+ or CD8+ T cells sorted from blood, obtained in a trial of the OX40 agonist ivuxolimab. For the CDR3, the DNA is TGTGCCAGCAGCGTAGCTTCTATGACGGGCAATGAGCAGTTCTTC. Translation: CASSVASMTGNEQFF.